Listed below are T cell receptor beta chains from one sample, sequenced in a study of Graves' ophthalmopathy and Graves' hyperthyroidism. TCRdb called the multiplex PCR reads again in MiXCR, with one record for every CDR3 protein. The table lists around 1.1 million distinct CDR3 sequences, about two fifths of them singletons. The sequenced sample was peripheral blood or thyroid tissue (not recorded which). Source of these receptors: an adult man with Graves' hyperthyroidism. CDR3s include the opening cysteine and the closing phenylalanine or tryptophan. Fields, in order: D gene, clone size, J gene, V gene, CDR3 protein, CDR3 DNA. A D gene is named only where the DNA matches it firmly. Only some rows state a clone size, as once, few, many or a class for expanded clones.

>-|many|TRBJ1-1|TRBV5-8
CASSYPLRAEAFF
TGTGCCAGCAGCTACCCACTGCGCGCTGAAGCTTTCTTT
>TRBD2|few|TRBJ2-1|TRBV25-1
CASSDRLAGGHEQFF
TGTGCCAGCAGTGATAGGCTAGCGGGGGGTCATGAGCAGTTCTTC
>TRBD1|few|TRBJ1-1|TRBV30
CAWNGQGGTEAFF
TGTGCCTGGAACGGACAGGGGGGCACTGAAGCTTTCTTT
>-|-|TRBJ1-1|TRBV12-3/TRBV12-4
CASRPPGERRGTEAFF
TGTGCCAGCAGGCCCCCAGGGGAGAGGCGAGGCACTGAAGCTTTCTTT
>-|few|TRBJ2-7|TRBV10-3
CASSYRDAGYEQYF
TGTGCCAGCAGTTACCGGGACGCAGGCTACGAGCAGTACTTC
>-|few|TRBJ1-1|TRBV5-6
CASSLVRVVTEAFF
TGTGCCAGCAGCTTGGTCAGGGTGGTCACTGAAGCTTTCTTT
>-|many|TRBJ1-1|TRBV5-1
CASSLDSHTEAFF
TGCGCCAGCAGCTTGGACAGTCACACTGAAGCTTTCTTT
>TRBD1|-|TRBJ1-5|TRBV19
CASSMLTGHFNQPQHF
TGTGCCAGTAGTATGCTGACAGGGCATTTTAATCAGCCCCAGCATTTT
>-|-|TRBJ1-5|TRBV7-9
CASSLFGGYQPQHF
TGTGCCAGCAGCTTATTCGGGGGATACCAGCCCCAGCATTTT
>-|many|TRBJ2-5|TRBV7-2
CASSFRPRENLAETQYF
TGTGCCAGCAGCTTCAGACCCAGGGAAAATCTTGCGGAGACCCAGTACTTC
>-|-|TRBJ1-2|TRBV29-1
CSVEITASKHGCTF
TGCAGCGTCGAGATAACAGCGTCGAAGCATGGCTGCACCTTC
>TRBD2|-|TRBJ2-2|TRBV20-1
CSARGLADTGELFF
TGCAGTGCTAGAGGACTAGCGGACACCGGGGAGCTGTTTTTT
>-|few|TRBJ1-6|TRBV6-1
CASSYAGVHNSPLHF
TGTGCCAGCAGTTACGCGGGGGTCCATAATTCACCCCTCCACTTT
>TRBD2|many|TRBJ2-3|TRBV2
CASMREWGDTQYF
TGTGCCAGCATGCGGGAGTGGGGAGATACGCAGTATTTT